This T cell receptor (beta chain) comes out of a study of regulatory T cells in long-lasting Graves disease. Researchers made TCR beta libraries by using iRepertoire HTBI primers and running Arm-PCR on CDR3 regions. TCRdb used MiXCR to reprocess the multiplex PCR reads, holding one entry per CDR3 protein. The table records about 620,000 distinct CDR3 sequences, approximately 15% of them present only once. This clonotype was recorded at least ten times. Its target is not known. Time point noted: newly diagnosed GD, antithyroid drugs for less than 3 months. Isolated PBMC RNA provided the starting material for the TCR library. Around 9 milliliters of peripheral blood were drawn into EDTA tubes. Germline V lookup: CDR1 MNHEY, CDR2 SMNVEV (reference sequence). The CDR3 length is 16 residues. The V end was cut by 4 bases, the J end by 5 bases, with 21 bases between. Points from the study as a whole: Persistent Graves' patients showed less TCR diversity than newly diagnosed patients showed. Newly diagnosed disease favored TRBV20-1 and TRBJ2-1 over persistent disease.

The same sample was also studied in work on T cells in Graves' hyperthyroidism and ophthalmopathy.

Specimen: peripheral blood mononuclear cells (PBMCs), collected at new diagnosis, from a patient treated with antithyroid drugs. This sequence originates from a woman aged 25 to 45 with Graves disease. V gene TRBV27 combines with J gene TRBJ2-7; D perhaps matches TRBD2 (5 bases). The CDR3 loop reads CASSSSGGGSGNEQYF. CDR3 nucleotide sequence: TGTGCCAGCAGTTCCTCGGGCGGCGGGTCGGGGAACGAGCAGTACTTC.